Presented here are 22 T cell receptor beta chains from one specimen sequenced in a study of T cell responses to AZD1222 COVID-19 vaccine. Clones were read by immunoSEQ multiplex PCR, and TCRdb kept only the in-frame ones, dropping some. The repertoire includes about 56,000 clones, 70% to 90% of them detected once, and about 14% sits in the top ten. This material consisted of peripheral blood, taken on day 0 of AZD1222 vaccination. The receptors derive from an adult in good health.

This chain joins TRBV4-1 and TRBJ2-7; D might be TRBD1 or TRBD2, each matching 5 bases. The length of the CDR3 is 16 residues. Deletions cut 0 bases from V and 4 bases from J, with 16 bases between. CDR1 is MGHRA, CDR2 YSYEKL, per germline. CDR3 in DNA: TGCGCCAGCAGCCAAGAAGGTGGCAGGGAGACTTACGAGCAGTACTTC. Translation: CASSQEGGRETYEQYF.

The chain joins TRBV2 to TRBJ1-5; 7 positions match TRBD1. The V gene's germline CDR1 is SNHLY and CDR2 FYNNEI. V was pared by 6 bases and J by 1 base, with 3 bases of the junction left unmatched. There are 14 residues in the CDR3. The CDR3 is CASRGQQSNQPQHF. The CDR3 DNA reads as TGTGCCAGCAGGGGACAGCAAAGCAATCAGCCCCAGCATTTT.

This sequence joins TRBV25-1 and TRBJ1-2, with D possibly TRBD1 on 5 matching bases. The CDR3 runs to 14 residues. The V end was cut by 2 bases, the J end by 10 bases, with 17 bases between. Germline lookup yields CDR1 MGHDK and CDR2 SYGVNS. The CDR3 DNA follows: TGTGCCAGCAGTGAAAGGGGAGCTAGCGGGATCTACACCTTC. Its protein is CASSERGASGIYTF.

This clone came up once. The chain recombines TRBV7-2 with TRBJ1-3, with unresolved D. The CDR3 is 16 amino acids. Germline-derived CDR1 and CDR2 are SGHTA and FQGNSA. The V end was cut by 4 bases, the J end by 0 bases, with 13 bases between. The CDR3 bases are TGTGCCAGCAGCTACAGAGATCCCCGCTCTGGAAACACCATATATTTT. Its translation: CASSYRDPRSGNTIYF.

The V call is TRBV14, the J call TRBJ1-2, with D tentatively TRBD1 (5 bases). This CDR3 comprises 14 residues. The V end lost 0 bases, the J end lost 6 bases, and 11 bases lay between the germline ends. The germline CDR1 and CDR2 sequences are SGHDN and FVKESK. CDR3 region: CASSQEWGLNGYTF. Written as DNA, the CDR3 is TGTGCCAGCAGCCAAGAATGGGGACTGAATGGCTACACCTTC.

This clone was seen a handful of times. The rearrangement links TRBV2 to TRBJ1-4; 8 bases match TRBD1. There are 15 residues in the CDR3. Germline trimming cut 5 bases from V and 7 bases from J; bases unmatched to any gene: 9. In germline, CDR1 is SNHLY, CDR2 FYNNEI. This chain's CDR3 is CASSSDRGDAEKLFF. The CDR3, as DNA: TGTGCCAGCAGTAGCGACAGGGGAGATGCTGAAAAACTGTTTTTT.

This chain uses TRBV12-3 or TRBV12-4 with TRBJ2-7; D is unclear. The CDR3 is 12 residues long. V was shortened by 6 bases and J by 6 bases, with 12 bases between the two germline ends. The CDR3 sequence is CASRGQLGEQYF. The CDR3 coding sequence is TGTGCCAGCAGGGGCCAGCTAGGCGAGCAGTACTTC.

V is TRBV3-1 (or the pseudogene TRBV3-2) and J is TRBJ1-1; the D gene is possibly TRBD1 (6 bases). Germline CDR1 and CDR2: LGHDT and YNNKEL (reference sequence). V lost 5 bases, J lost 6 bases, and 19 bases lay in between. This CDR3 is built from 15 residues. The CDR3 here is CASSSEGLYRAEAFF. Here the CDR3 DNA reads TGTGCCAGCAGCAGTGAAGGCTTGTACAGGGCTGAAGCTTTCTTT.

The chain carries TRBV5-1 and TRBJ1-4, with D possibly being TRBD1 (6 bases). Between the trimmed V and J ends, which lost 6 bases and 2 bases, there was a span of 11 bases. The CDR3 runs 14 residues. CDR1 SGHRS and CDR2 YFSETQ come from the germline V gene. CDR3 region: CASNAGATNEKLFF. CDR3 DNA sequence: TGCGCCAGCAACGCAGGGGCTACTAATGAAAAACTGTTTTTT. Supplemented by reference TRBV5-1 and TRBJ1-4, the full variable domain reads KAGVTQTPRYLIKTRGQQVTLSCSPISGHRSVSWYQQTPGQGLQFLFEYFSETQRNKGNFPGRFSGRQFSNSRSEMNVSTLELGDSALYLCASNAGATNEKLFFGSGTQLSVL.

The chain recombines TRBV28 with TRBJ1-5, with D tentatively TRBD1 (6 bases). Germline loops: CDR1 MDHEN, CDR2 SYDVKM. Trimming took off 3 bases at V and 7 bases at J, with 16 bases between the two ends. This CDR3 region has 15 residues. In nucleotides, the CDR3 is TGTGCCAGCAGTTTTAGTCCCCCAGGGGTCCAGCCCCAGCATTTT. Translated, it gives CASSFSPPGVQPQHF.

The V gene is TRBV7-2, the J gene TRBJ1-1; TRBD1 matches at 8 bases. J was trimmed by 7 bases and V by 4 bases; bases with no gene match: 8. The CDR3 spans 14 residues. CDR1 and CDR2 (germline): SGHTA, FQGNSA. The CDR3 nucleotides are TGTGCCAGCAGCTCACGACAGGGGACCCTTGAAGCTTTCTTT. Translating it yields CASSSRQGTLEAFF.

This clone was observed once. The rearrangement links TRBV11-2 to TRBJ1-2; 8 nucleotides align to TRBD1. The germline gives CDR1 SGHAT, CDR2 FQNNGV. With 1 base clipped from V and 7 bases from J, the junction kept 5 bases outside the gene matches. The CDR3 has 14 amino acids. The CDR3 DNA sequence: TGTGCCAGCAGCTTAGGGGCAGGGGGCATTGGCTACACCTTC. Residues: CASSLGAGGIGYTF.

The rearrangement links TRBV5-5 to TRBJ1-1, with D possibly TRBD1 on 5 matching bases. Germline V gene sequence: CDR1 SGHKS, CDR2 YYEKEE (reference sequence). With 4 bases removed from V and 3 bases from J, the gap between germline ends came to 16 bases. CDR3 length: 15 amino acids. The CDR3 sequence: CASSPLGGGDTEAFF. CDR3 sequence (DNA): TGTGCCAGCAGCCCCCTCGGCGGGGGGGACACTGAAGCTTTCTTT.

The V gene is TRBV5-1, the J gene TRBJ2-2; maybe TRBD1 (6 bases). The ends were cut back, 0 bases at V and 3 bases at J, with 9 bases in the middle. Germline V gene sequence: CDR1 SGHRS, CDR2 YFSETQ. This CDR3 region has 15 residues. In DNA form, the CDR3 reads TGCGCCAGCAGCTTGGAGGGACACTACACCGGGGAGCTGTTTTTT. Translated: CASSLEGHYTGELFF.

The chain carries TRBV6-5 and TRBJ1-6; D not resolved. CDR3 size: 15 residues. Germline V lookup: CDR1 MNHEY, CDR2 SVGAGI. Trimming removed 7 bases from V and 7 bases from J, with 17 bases in between. In DNA, the CDR3 is TGTGCCAGCATGTATTCTAGCGGGTCCAATTCACCCCTCCACTTT. Protein product: CASMYSSGSNSPLHF.

The gene calls are TRBV7-3 and TRBJ2-7; TRBD1 agrees at 7 bases. After removal of 3 bases from V and 2 bases from J, the junction contained 7 bases not matched to a gene. The germline V gene encodes CDR1 SGHTA and CDR2 FQGTGA. The CDR3 covers 15 residues. The CDR3 region has the DNA TGTGCCAGCAGCTTTTACGGTGACAGGGCCTACGAGCAGTACTTC. Protein product: CASSFYGDRAYEQYF.

This rearrangement joins TRBV29-1 to TRBJ2-1; TRBD1 aligns across 8 bases. Germline V gene sequence: CDR1 SQVTM, CDR2 ANQGSEA. The CDR3 covers 14 residues. The J segment lost 3 bases and the V segment lost 5 bases, leaving 6 bases of the junction unmatched. CDR3 protein: CSVNRGVLYNEQFF. CDR3 sequence (DNA): TGCAGCGTTAACAGGGGGGTCCTCTACAATGAGCAGTTCTTC.

This sequence joins TRBV6-5 and TRBJ1-2, with D possibly being TRBD1 (5 bases). V shed 2 bases and J shed 7 bases, with 14 bases lying between them. The CDR3 contains 14 residues. Germline V gene lookup returns CDR1 MNHEY and CDR2 SVGAGI. The CDR3 protein is CASSYQGRLGGYTF. DNA for the CDR3: TGTGCCAGCAGTTACCAGGGCCGATTGGGTGGCTACACCTTC.

This clone has ten or more counts. The genes are TRBV19 and TRBJ2-6; the D gene could be TRBD1 or TRBD2 (5 bases each). The CDR3 is 17 residues long. The V gene's germline CDR1 is LNHDA and CDR2 SQIVND (reference sequence). V was clipped by 3 bases and J by 0 bases, with 12 bases between them. CDR3: CASSMGVVGSGANVLTF. The CDR3 DNA reads as TGTGCCAGTAGTATGGGGGTGGTTGGCTCTGGGGCCAACGTCCTGACTTTC.

V is TRBV2 and J is TRBJ2-2, with 7 bases fitting TRBD1. Germline values: CDR1 SNHLY, CDR2 FYNNEI. The CDR3 is made up of 14 amino acids. V lost 7 bases to trimming and J lost 5 bases; unmatched junction nucleotides: 7. Written as DNA, the CDR3 is TGTGCCAGCAACCAATACAGGGGAACCGGGGAGCTGTTTTTT. It is translated as CASNQYRGTGELFF.

The J gene is TRBJ2-2, the V gene TRBV19, with D possibly being TRBD1 (6 bases). The CDR3 totals 15 residues. Trimming removed 3 bases from V and 3 bases from J, with 11 bases in between. Per the germline V gene, CDR1 is LNHDA and CDR2 is SQIVND (reference sequence). CDR3 in amino acids: CASSMTGVDTGELFF. The DNA of the CDR3 is TGTGCCAGTAGTATGACAGGCGTGGACACCGGGGAGCTGTTTTTT.

V and J are TRBV28 and TRBJ2-7; TRBD2 aligns across 10 bases. Trimming at V came to 6 bases and at J to 6 bases, leaving 8 bases not matched to a gene. The CDR3 consists of 14 residues. The germline CDR1 and CDR2 sequences are MDHEN and SYDVKM. DNA of the CDR3: TGTGCCAGCAGAAAGCGGGGGGGCCGGGGCGAGCAGTACTTC. Translating it yields CASRKRGGRGEQYF.